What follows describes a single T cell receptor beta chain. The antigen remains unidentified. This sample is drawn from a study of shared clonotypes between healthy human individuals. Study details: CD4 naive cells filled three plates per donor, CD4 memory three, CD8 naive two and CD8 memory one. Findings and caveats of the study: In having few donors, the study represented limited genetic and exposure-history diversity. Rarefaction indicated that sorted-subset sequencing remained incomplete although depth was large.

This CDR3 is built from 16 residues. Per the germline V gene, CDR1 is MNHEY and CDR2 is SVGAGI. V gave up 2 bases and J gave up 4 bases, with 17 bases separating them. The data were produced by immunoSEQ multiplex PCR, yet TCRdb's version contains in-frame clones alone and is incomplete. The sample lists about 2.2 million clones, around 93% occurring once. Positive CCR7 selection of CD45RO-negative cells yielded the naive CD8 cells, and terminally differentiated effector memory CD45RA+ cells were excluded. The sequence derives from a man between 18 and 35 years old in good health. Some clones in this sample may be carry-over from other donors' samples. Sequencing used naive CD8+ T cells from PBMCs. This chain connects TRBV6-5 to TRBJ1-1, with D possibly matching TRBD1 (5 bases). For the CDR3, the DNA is TGTGCCAGCAGTTACGGTAGCACACCAGGGCCCACTGAAGCTTTCTTT. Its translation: CASSYGSTPGPTEAFF.